This T cell receptor (beta chain) originates from a study of cytomegalovirus exposure and HLA in healthy donors. Study background: Within the Caucasian-associated ancestry cluster were about 81% of the approximately 370 genotyped donors.

General study points: Presence/absence results assume similar sequencing depth per donor, which may not hold.

Of note for this clone: The antigen is not known.

Donors consisted of healthy bone marrow donors. Vbeta (60) and Jbeta (13) primers were used in the PCR. Generated by immunoSEQ multiplex PCR, the TCRdb table keeps only in-frame clones and is missing some. The table records fewer than 150,000 clones, 77% of them present only once. Sequencing was carried out using PBMCs. The TCR originated in a man younger than 45 in good health and CMV-seronegative.

The CDR3 DNA follows: TGTGCCAGCACTCCGACAGCCTCTGGAAACACCATATATTTT. It specifies CASTPTASGNTIYF. The J gene is TRBJ1-3, the V gene TRBV2, with D perhaps matching TRBD1 (5 bases). Germline V gene sequence: CDR1 SNHLY, CDR2 FYNNEI. This CDR3 has 14 amino acids. Trimming removed 7 bases from V and 0 bases from J, with 10 bases in between.